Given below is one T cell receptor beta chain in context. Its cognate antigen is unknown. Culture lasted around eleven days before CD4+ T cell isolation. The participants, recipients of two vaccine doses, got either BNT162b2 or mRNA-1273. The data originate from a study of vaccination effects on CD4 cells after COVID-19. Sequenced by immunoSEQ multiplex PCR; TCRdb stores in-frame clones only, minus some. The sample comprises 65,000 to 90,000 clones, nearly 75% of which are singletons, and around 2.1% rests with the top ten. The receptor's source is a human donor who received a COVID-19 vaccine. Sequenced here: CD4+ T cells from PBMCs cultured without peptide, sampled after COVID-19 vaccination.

This chain's CDR3 is CASSPLREKLFF. CDR3 nucleotide sequence: TGTGCCAGCAGTCCCCTACGGGAAAAACTGTTTTTT. The chain couples TRBV28 to TRBJ1-4; D remains ambiguous. The CDR3 runs 12 residues. Germline CDR1 reads MDHEN; CDR2 reads SYDVKM. Deletions cut 5 bases from V and 8 bases from J, with 9 bases between.